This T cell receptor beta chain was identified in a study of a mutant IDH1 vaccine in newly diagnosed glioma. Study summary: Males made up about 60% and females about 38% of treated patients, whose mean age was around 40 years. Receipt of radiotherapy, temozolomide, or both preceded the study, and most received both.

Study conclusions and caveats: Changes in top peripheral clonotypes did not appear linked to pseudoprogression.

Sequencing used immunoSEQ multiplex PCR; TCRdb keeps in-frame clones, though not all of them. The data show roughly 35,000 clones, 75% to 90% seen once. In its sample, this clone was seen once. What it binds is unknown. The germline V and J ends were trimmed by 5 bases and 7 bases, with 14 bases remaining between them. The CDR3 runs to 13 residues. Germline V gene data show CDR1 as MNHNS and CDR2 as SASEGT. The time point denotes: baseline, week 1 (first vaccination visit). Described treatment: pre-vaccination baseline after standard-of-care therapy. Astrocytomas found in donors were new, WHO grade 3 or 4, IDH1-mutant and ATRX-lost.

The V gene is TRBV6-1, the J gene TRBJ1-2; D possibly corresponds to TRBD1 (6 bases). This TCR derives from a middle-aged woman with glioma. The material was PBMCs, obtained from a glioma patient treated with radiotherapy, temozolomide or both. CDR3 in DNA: TGTGCCAGCAGTTCCAGGACAGCTGGTGGCTACACCTTC. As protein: CASSSRTAGGYTF.